What follows are 27 T cell receptor beta chains derived from one specimen sequenced in a study of cytomegalovirus exposure and HLA in healthy donors. The PCR employed 60 Vbeta primers together with 13 Jbeta primers. Sequencing used immunoSEQ multiplex PCR; TCRdb keeps in-frame clones, though not all of them. The data contain some 140,000 clones, approximately 80% of them seen just once; the ten biggest clones take up roughly 10%. What was sequenced was PBMCs. These receptors came from a woman in her fifties or sixties in good health and CMV-seropositive.

V and J are TRBV2 and TRBJ1-3; D remains ambiguous. The CDR3 runs to 14 residues. Germline V gene lookup returns CDR1 SNHLY and CDR2 FYNNEI. With 6 bases removed from V and 2 bases from J, the gap between germline ends came to 11 bases. Here the CDR3 DNA reads TGTGCCAGCAGCTGGGCACCGACTGGAAACACCATATATTTT. Its translation: CASSWAPTGNTIYF. Full variable domain (remainder filled in from reference TRBV2 and TRBJ1-3): EPEVTQTPSHQVTQMGQEVILRCVPISNHLYFYWYRQILGQKVEFLVSFYNNEISEKSEIFDDQFSVERPDGSNFTLKIRSTKLEDSAMYFCASSWAPTGNTIYFGEGSWLTVV.

The rearrangement links TRBV6-5 to TRBJ2-7; possible D gene TRBD1, 5 bases. Germline V gives CDR1 MNHEY, CDR2 SVGAGI. The CDR3 sequence is 15 residues long. Trimming removed 0 bases from V and 4 bases from J, with 13 bases in between. The CDR3 coding sequence is TGTGCCAGCAGTTACTCCCAGGGTGTTAGGTACGAGCAGTACTTC. It specifies CASSYSQGVRYEQYF.

The chain is built from TRBV5-1 and TRBJ2-6; 7 bases agree with TRBD2. This CDR3 spans 15 amino acids. V shed 2 bases and J 2 bases; nucleotides not matched to a gene: 1. Germline V gene data show CDR1 as SGHRS and CDR2 as YFSETQ. As DNA, the CDR3 is TGCGCCAGCAGCTTACGGGAGGCTGGGGCCAACGTCCTGACTTTC. It yields the protein CASSLREAGANVLTF.

The chain employs TRBV13 and TRBJ1-1, with 8 bases that match TRBD1. Germline V CDR1 and CDR2: PRHDT, FYEKMQ (reference sequence). The CDR3 loop spans 14 amino acids. V shed 5 bases and J 5 bases; nucleotides not matched to a gene: 7. CDR3: CASSQQGERTEAFF. The CDR3 nucleotides read TGTGCCAGCAGCCAACAGGGGGAGAGGACTGAAGCTTTCTTT.

The chain carries TRBV5-1 and TRBJ1-2; TRBD1 aligns across 8 bases. The trim removed 4 bases at V and 5 bases at J, leaving 10 bases unmatched. The CDR3 runs 15 residues. From germline, CDR1 is SGHRS and CDR2 YFSETQ. The CDR3 coding sequence is TGCGCCAGCAGCCAAAACCCACAGGGGGTTTATGGCTACACCTTC. Translation: CASSQNPQGVYGYTF.

The chain carries TRBV7-2 and TRBJ2-1, with 7 bases aligning to TRBD2. Germline V gene data show CDR1 as SGHTA and CDR2 as FQGNSA. The CDR3 contains 13 residues. J was trimmed by 8 bases and V by 5 bases; bases with no gene match: 6. This chain's CDR3 is CASSVTSRYEQFF. CDR3 DNA: TGTGCCAGCAGCGTGACTAGCCGTTATGAGCAGTTCTTC.

This chain connects TRBV10-2 to TRBJ2-5; 7 nucleotides line up with TRBD1. The CDR3 length is 14 residues. Germline lookup yields CDR1 WSHSY and CDR2 SAAADI. V shed 5 bases and J 8 bases; nucleotides not matched to a gene: 11. The CDR3 spells CASSTWDSKITQYF. The DNA for the CDR3 is TGCGCCAGCAGTACTTGGGACAGCAAGATCACCCAGTACTTC.

V is TRBV28 and J is TRBJ2-3; D may be TRBD1 (6 bases). This CDR3 contains 15 residues. Trimming removed 6 bases at V and 0 bases at J, with 13 bases between. Germline values: CDR1 MDHEN, CDR2 SYDVKM. CDR3 loop: CASRMAGVSTDTQYF. The CDR3 bases are TGTGCCAGCAGGATGGCAGGGGTGAGCACAGATACGCAGTATTTT.

The V call is TRBV4-2, the J call TRBJ2-1; 12 bases fit TRBD2. Germline V gene lookup returns CDR1 LGHNA and CDR2 YNFKEQ. The CDR3 consists of 16 residues. V lost 4 bases, J lost 5 bases, and 6 bases stayed unmatched. DNA of the CDR3: TGTGCCAGCAGCCGAGTACGGACTAGCGGGGACAATGAGCAGTTCTTC. As protein: CASSRVRTSGDNEQFF.

This clone showed up just once. V is TRBV7-3 and J is TRBJ2-3; D is uncertain. The germline CDR1 and CDR2 sequences are SGHTA and FQGTGA. This CDR3 is built from 14 residues. The V end was cut by 2 bases, the J end by 2 bases, with 8 bases between. The CDR3 DNA follows: TGTGCCAGCAGCTTATTGGGCACCACAGATACGCAGTATTTT. Translation gives CASSLLGTTDTQYF.

CDR3 bases: TGCGCCAGCAGCTTTGACAGTTCCACCGGGGAGCTGTTTTTT. Encoded protein: CASSFDSSTGELFF. J is TRBJ2-2 and V is TRBV5-1; possible D gene TRBD1, 5 bases. Germline V CDR1 and CDR2: SGHRS, YFSETQ. This CDR3 spans 14 amino acids. Deletions cut 2 bases from V and 4 bases from J, with 9 bases between.

This clone was recorded a few times. The V call is TRBV5-4, the J call TRBJ2-7, with 7 bases matching TRBD2. V dropped 1 base and J dropped 3; count of bases not matched to a gene: 7. Germline V gene data show CDR1 as SGHNT and CDR2 as YYREEE (reference sequence). CDR3 length: 15 amino acids. CDR3 sequence: CASSLISAGIYEQYF. The DNA of the CDR3 is TGTGCCAGCAGCTTGATCTCAGCGGGGATCTACGAGCAGTACTTC.

This clone was seen a single time. The CDR3 DNA follows: TGTGCCAGCAGCTTTTATGTCACAGGGGGAGAGACCCAGTACTTC. Protein product: CASSFYVTGGETQYF. The V call is TRBV5-6, the J call TRBJ2-5; 8 bases are shared with TRBD1. V lost 2 bases, J lost 4 bases, and 7 bases stayed unmatched. Per germline, CDR1 SGHDT and CDR2 YYEEEE. The CDR3 has 15 residues.

The rearrangement uses TRBV9 and TRBJ2-7, with TRBD1 matching over 11 bases. This CDR3 has 15 residues. CDR1 is SGDLS, CDR2 YYNGEE, per germline. The trim removed 3 bases at V and 7 bases at J, leaving 9 bases unmatched. The CDR3 region has the DNA TGTGCCAGCAGCGCCCGGGACAGGGGGGCGTGGGAGCAGTACTTC. Translating gives CASSARDRGAWEQYF.

The chain carries TRBV28 and TRBJ2-5; 11 bases map to TRBD1. Trimming at V came to 6 bases and at J to 5 bases, leaving 8 bases not matched to a gene. The CDR3 spans 15 residues. The germline V gene has CDR1 MDHEN and CDR2 SYDVKM. The CDR3 bases are TGTGCCAGCAGGGCGGGACAGGGGGGTTTGGAGACCCAGTACTTC. This encodes CASRAGQGGLETQYF.

The V call is TRBV6-5, the J call TRBJ1-6; D uncertain. In germline, CDR1 is MNHEY, CDR2 SVGAGI. The CDR3 length is 15 residues. The ends were cut back, 4 bases at V and 4 bases at J, with 11 bases in the middle. The CDR3 sequence: CASSFSEAYNSPLHF. The CDR3 DNA sequence: TGTGCCAGCAGTTTCAGCGAAGCGTATAATTCACCCCTCCACTTT.

This chain uses TRBV7-9 with TRBJ2-1; D is unclear. The CDR3 totals 12 residues. The V and J ends lost 5 bases and 7 bases respectively, with 9 bases between them. Per germline, CDR1 SEHNR and CDR2 FQNEAQ (reference sequence). This CDR3 is CASSQRVNEQFF. CDR3 nucleotides: TGTGCCAGCAGCCAGCGAGTAAATGAGCAGTTCTTC.

The gene calls are TRBV7-8 and TRBJ2-2; perhaps TRBD2 as D (6 bases). This CDR3 comprises 16 residues. Germline CDR1 reads SGHVS; CDR2 reads FQNEAQ. V was cut by 3 bases and J by 2 bases, with 13 bases left in between. CDR3 loop: CASSLRAGTNTGELFF. The CDR3 DNA follows: TGTGCCAGCAGCTTGAGGGCCGGGACTAACACCGGGGAGCTGTTTTTT.

The V call is TRBV2, the J call TRBJ2-5; D perhaps matches TRBD1 (6 bases). The J call is in doubt because the DNA end fits TRBJ2-7 better. Germline V lookup: CDR1 SNHLY, CDR2 FYNNEI. CDR3 length: 14 amino acids. The CDR3 reads CASSWTDYSYEQYF. DNA for the CDR3: TGTGCCAGCAGCTGGACAGATTACTCCTACGAGCAGTACTTC.

Remarks on this clone: This CDR3 is also generated by other DNA sequences in the sample. This chain connects TRBV4-3 to TRBJ1-2; 9 bases align to TRBD1. Germline V lookup: CDR1 LGHNA, CDR2 YSLEER. The CDR3 is 13 amino acids. V was clipped by 4 bases and J by 8 bases; unmatched bases: 5. The DNA of the CDR3 is TGCGCCAGCAGCCGGACAGGGGTGGACGGCTACACCTTC. This codes for CASSRTGVDGYTF.

There are a few counts of this clone. The CDR3 DNA sequence: TGTGCCAGTAGTATTCTCCAAAGACAGGGGGTTCAATCTAATAGCAATCAGCCCCAGCATTTT. As protein: CASSILQRQGVQSNSNQPQHF. This chain joins TRBV19 and TRBJ1-5, with 9 positions matching TRBD1. J lost 0 bases, V lost 3 bases, and 18 bases had no gene match. The CDR3 length is 21 residues. From germline, CDR1 is LNHDA and CDR2 SQIVND (reference sequence).

To note about this clone: Other nucleotide sequences from this sample produce the same CDR3. This sequence joins TRBV7-3 and TRBJ2-5, with D perhaps TRBD1 (5 bases). The CDR3 has 13 amino acids. V shed 3 bases and J shed 3 bases, with 8 bases lying between them. Germline CDR1 is SGHTA and CDR2 is FQGTGA. The CDR3 coding sequence is TGTGCCAGCAGCTTTGGCAGGGAAGAGACCCAGTACTTC. This encodes CASSFGREETQYF.

There are a few counts of this clone. The chain is built from TRBV25-1 and TRBJ1-2; D ambiguous. The germline V gene has CDR1 MGHDK and CDR2 SYGVNS. CDR3 length: 14 amino acids. V was shortened by 1 base and J by 4 bases, with 10 bases between the two germline ends. CDR3 nucleotides: TGTGCCAGCAGTGAATCCGGTCTAGGCTATGGCTACACCTTC. Protein product: CASSESGLGYGYTF.

The chain couples TRBV27 to TRBJ2-1; D possibly corresponds to TRBD2 (7 bases). Germline CDR1 and CDR2: MNHEY and SMNVEV (reference sequence). This CDR3 has 15 residues. V lost 1 base, J lost 4 bases, and 11 bases lay in between. The CDR3: CASSLYGGQYNEQFF. CDR3 DNA: TGTGCCAGCAGTTTATACGGGGGGCAGTACAATGAGCAGTTCTTC.

The chain joins TRBV30 to TRBJ1-6, with 8 positions matching TRBD1. The CDR3 runs 14 residues. Germline V gene data show CDR1 as GTSNPN and CDR2 as SVGIG (reference sequence). J gave up 0 bases and V 5 bases, and 0 bases lay outside the gene matches. The CDR3 reads CAWGQGSYNSPLHF. The CDR3, as DNA: TGTGCCTGGGGACAGGGCTCCTATAATTCACCCCTCCACTTT. The complete variable domain, with remaining parts taken from reference TRBV30 and TRBJ1-6, reads SQTIHQWPATLVQPVGSPLSLECTVEGTSNPNLYWYRQAAGRGLQLLFYSVGIGQISSEVPQNLSASRPQDRQFILSSKKLLLSDSGFYLCAWGQGSYNSPLHFGNGTRLTVT.

This chain joins TRBV28 and TRBJ2-5; D possibly corresponds to TRBD1 (6 bases). This CDR3 contains 12 residues. Trimming removed 7 bases from V and 11 bases from J, with 17 bases in between. Germline V gives CDR1 MDHEN, CDR2 SYDVKM. In DNA, the CDR3 is TGTGCCAGCACCCACAGGGCCGAAGAGCAGTACTTC. This gives the protein CASTHRAEEQYF.

The rearrangement links TRBV6-5 to TRBJ2-2; 9 nucleotides match TRBD1. Trimming at V came to 4 bases and at J to 6 bases, leaving 6 bases not matched to a gene. The CDR3 is 15 residues long. Germline-derived CDR1 and CDR2 are MNHEY and SVGAGI. The CDR3 DNA reads as TGTGCCAGCAGTTTCAACAGGGGGCGGCCCGGGGAGCTGTTTTTT. Amino acids: CASSFNRGRPGELFF.